These 23 T cell receptor beta chains share one sample of origin, sequenced in a study of shared clonotypes between healthy human individuals. Naive CD8 cells lacked CD45RO and underwent positive selection for CCR7, leaving out terminally differentiated effector memory CD45RA+ cells. The table came from immunoSEQ multiplex PCR; TCRdb's copy has only in-frame clones and leaves some out. The repertoire holds some 1,900,000 clones, with 85% to 95% as singletons. Material: naive CD8+ T cells sorted from blood. These receptors were taken from a man between 18 and 29 years old in good health.

The chain is built from TRBV7-8 and TRBJ2-1; a possible D gene is TRBD2 (6 bases). The CDR3 is made up of 14 amino acids. With 4 bases removed from V and 8 bases from J, the gap between germline ends came to 15 bases. CDR1 SGHVS and CDR2 FQNEAQ come from the germline V gene. As DNA, the CDR3 is TGTGCCAGCAGCTGGGGGGTCGGCGATTATGAGCAGTTCTTC. Translating it yields CASSWGVGDYEQFF.

The CDR3 protein is CASSPVGIGSEKLFF. Written as DNA, the CDR3 is TGCGCCAGCAGCCCCGTCGGCATCGGATCGGAAAAACTGTTTTTT. The chain couples TRBV5-1 to TRBJ1-4; no clear D gene. V lost 4 bases, J lost 8 bases, and 18 bases lay in between. CDR1 and CDR2 from the germline V gene are SGHRS and YFSETQ. The CDR3 has 15 residues.

This sequence joins TRBV7-9 and TRBJ2-1; D is unclear. The length of the CDR3 is 16 residues. Deletions cut 5 bases from V and 5 bases from J, with 19 bases between. Germline V lookup: CDR1 SEHNR, CDR2 FQNEAQ (reference sequence). The CDR3 reads CASSPPFGVGHNEQFF. CDR3 DNA sequence: TGTGCCAGCAGCCCCCCCTTTGGGGTGGGTCACAATGAGCAGTTCTTC.

This chain connects TRBV27 to TRBJ2-3; either TRBD1 or TRBD2 may fit D (5 bases each). V shed 3 bases and J shed 5 bases, with 12 bases lying between them. This CDR3 is built from 14 residues. Germline lookup yields CDR1 MNHEY and CDR2 SMNVEV (reference sequence). The CDR3 DNA reads TGTGCCAGCAGTTTGGGGGTAGGTCAAGATACGCAGTATTTT. It translates to CASSLGVGQDTQYF.

The chain recombines TRBV27 with TRBJ1-2; unclear D gene. Germline CDR1 and CDR2: MNHEY and SMNVEV (reference sequence). Trimming removed 2 bases at V and 4 bases at J, with 8 bases between. The CDR3 runs 13 residues. CDR3 sequence reads: CASSLGQPYGYTF. The CDR3 DNA follows: TGTGCCAGCAGTTTAGGCCAGCCCTATGGCTACACCTTC.

This chain links TRBV11-2 with TRBJ1-2; 12 bases fit TRBD1. CDR3 length: 14 amino acids. J gave up 8 bases and V 5 bases, and 6 bases lay outside the gene matches. Germline CDR1 reads SGHAT; CDR2 reads FQNNGV. The DNA of the CDR3 is TGTGCCAGCAGCCGTCCCGGGACAGGGGGCGGCTACACCTTC. As protein: CASSRPGTGGGYTF.

The J gene is TRBJ2-7, the V gene TRBV7-9, with a tentative D call TRBD1 (7 bases). V lost 5 bases to trimming and J lost 5 bases, with 13 bases between them. The CDR3 is 13 residues long. The germline V gene has CDR1 SEHNR and CDR2 FQNEAQ (reference sequence). CDR3 sequence (DNA): TGTGCCAGCAGCGCGCGGGACAGTCACGAGCAGTACTTC. Amino acids: CASSARDSHEQYF.

The chain recombines TRBV4-2 with TRBJ2-7; the match to TRBD2 covers 13 bases. Germline trimming cut 4 bases from V and 5 bases from J; bases unmatched to any gene: 8. This CDR3 is built from 16 residues. The germline gives CDR1 LGHNA, CDR2 YNFKEQ. This chain's CDR3 is CASSPGLAGAAHEQYF. The CDR3 coding sequence is TGTGCCAGCAGCCCCGGACTAGCGGGGGCCGCCCACGAGCAGTACTTC.

This chain uses TRBV5-1 with TRBJ1-6, with 7 bases lining up with TRBD1. Unmatched junction bases numbered 2, after V lost 0 bases and J lost 8 bases. CDR1 and CDR2 (germline): SGHRS, YFSETQ. The CDR3 has 14 amino acids. The CDR3 DNA sequence: TGCGCCAGCAGCTTGGGACAGGGTCATTCACCCCTCCACTTT. This sequence encodes CASSLGQGHSPLHF.

The V call is TRBV5-4, the J call TRBJ2-7; 10 bases are a match to TRBD2. J lost 0 bases, V lost 0 bases, and 6 bases had no gene match. The length of the CDR3 is 17 residues. Germline values: CDR1 SGHNT, CDR2 YYREEE (reference sequence). The CDR3 DNA reads TGTGCCAGCAGCTTGGCTAGCGGGGGTCCTAGCTCCTACGAGCAGTACTTC. Amino acid sequence: CASSLASGGPSSYEQYF.

The genes are TRBV12-5 and TRBJ1-1; 10 bases agree with TRBD1. The CDR3 spans 20 residues. The trim removed 3 bases at V and 1 base at J, leaving 17 bases unmatched. Per the germline V gene, CDR1 is LGHNT and CDR2 is FRNRAP. CDR3 in DNA: TGTGCTAGTGGTTTTCAAACCGGGACAGGGGTTTTCGGTGGGAACACTGAAGCTTTCTTT. Protein: CASGFQTGTGVFGGNTEAFF.

V gene TRBV5-6 combines with J gene TRBJ1-4; D is unclear. The CDR3 sequence is 15 residues long. Trimming removed 4 bases from V and 0 bases from J, with 10 bases in between. The germline V gene has CDR1 SGHDT and CDR2 YYEEEE. DNA of the CDR3: TGTGCCAGCAGCCCTTCGGGAGCAACTAATGAAAAACTGTTTTTT. It translates to CASSPSGATNEKLFF. The full variable domain, in which reference TRBV5-6 and TRBJ1-4 provide the parts outside the CDR3, is DAGVTQSPTHLIKTRGQQVTLRCSPKSGHDTVSWYQQALGQGPQFIFQYYEEEERQRGNFPDRFSGHQFPNYSSELNVNALLLGDSALYLCASSPSGATNEKLFFGSGTQLSVL.

A few counts support this clone. V is TRBV9 and J is TRBJ1-2, with D unclear. The CDR3 consists of 17 residues. V was shortened by 3 bases and J by 5 bases, with 23 bases between the two germline ends. Germline loops: CDR1 SGDLS, CDR2 YYNGEE. In DNA form, the CDR3 reads TGTGCCAGCAGCGCCAGTGGCGCGGCGGCGGCGTTTTATGGCTACACCTTC. This gives the protein CASSASGAAAAFYGYTF.

V gene TRBV6-5 combines with J gene TRBJ2-2, with a possible D match to TRBD1 (6 bases). Germline V CDR1 and CDR2: MNHEY, SVGAGI. Between the trimmed V and J ends, which lost 6 bases and 5 bases, there was a span of 13 bases. The CDR3 contains 14 residues. CDR3 DNA sequence: TGTGCCAGCAGGGGGGCCCCCTCTACCGGGGAGCTGTTTTTT. It is translated as CASRGAPSTGELFF.

J is TRBJ1-3 and V is TRBV19; D is uncertain. The V gene's germline CDR1 is LNHDA and CDR2 SQIVND (reference sequence). The V end lost 6 bases, the J end lost 6 bases, and 9 bases lay between the germline ends. The CDR3 is 12 residues long. This chain's CDR3 is CASRDEENTIYF. CDR3 in DNA: TGTGCCAGTAGGGACGAGGAAAACACCATATATTTT.

The chain has TRBV4-2 and TRBJ2-7; TRBD2 matches at 11 bases. This CDR3 is built from 18 residues. V shed 3 bases, J shed 2 bases, and the junction held 12 bases outside the gene matches. The germline gives CDR1 LGHNA, CDR2 YNFKEQ. CDR3: CASSQTESIAGGPYEQYF. The CDR3 DNA sequence: TGTGCCAGCAGCCAGACCGAGAGTATAGCGGGAGGGCCCTACGAGCAGTACTTC.

This clone has a single count. The V and J genes are TRBV7-9 and TRBJ1-3, with TRBD1 matching over 10 bases. V shed 0 bases, J shed 3 bases, and the junction held 2 bases outside the gene matches. The CDR3 is 16 residues long. CDR1 is SEHNR, CDR2 FQNEAQ, per germline (reference sequence). As DNA, the CDR3 is TGTGCCAGCAGCTTAGCCGGGACAGGGGTTGGAAACACCATATATTTT. Translating gives CASSLAGTGVGNTIYF.

This rearrangement joins TRBV19 to TRBJ2-7, with a weak D call TRBD2 (6 bases). Trimming removed 5 bases at V and 0 bases at J, with 11 bases between. Germline values: CDR1 LNHDA, CDR2 SQIVND (reference sequence). This CDR3 spans 14 amino acids. As DNA, the CDR3 is TGTGCCAGTAGTCCACAGACTAGCTCCTACGAGCAGTACTTC. Its translation is CASSPQTSSYEQYF.

V gene TRBV7-9 combines with J gene TRBJ2-2; TRBD1 agrees at 10 bases. There are 15 residues in the CDR3. After removal of 6 bases from V and 4 bases from J, the junction contained 5 bases not matched to a gene. Germline values: CDR1 SEHNR, CDR2 FQNEAQ (reference sequence). DNA for the CDR3: TGTGCCAGCAGTTTGACAGGGGGCTCCACCGGGGAGCTGTTTTTT. It yields the protein CASSLTGGSTGELFF.

The rearrangement joins TRBV28 to TRBJ2-7; D might be TRBD1 (5 bases). The V and J ends lost 3 bases and 2 bases respectively, with 17 bases between them. The CDR3 is 16 amino acids. The V gene's germline CDR1 is MDHEN and CDR2 SYDVKM. CDR3 sequence (DNA): TGTGCCAGCAGTTTCACCCCCGCAGGGCGCACCTACGAGCAGTACTTC. This translates into CASSFTPAGRTYEQYF.

This clone has only one observation. This rearrangement joins TRBV9 to TRBJ2-1; no reliable D call. Germline CDR1 and CDR2: SGDLS and YYNGEE. The CDR3 extends over 14 amino acids. Trimming removed 4 bases from V and 0 bases from J, with 8 bases in between. DNA of the CDR3: TGTGCCAGCAGCCCCCAGAGCTCCTACAATGAGCAGTTCTTC. This translates into CASSPQSSYNEQFF.

The chain recombines TRBV6-5 with TRBJ2-7, with D maybe TRBD1 (6 bases). The V gene's germline CDR1 is MNHEY and CDR2 SVGAGI. This CDR3 is built from 12 residues. The V and J ends lost 7 bases and 5 bases respectively, with 12 bases between them. The CDR3 loop is CASTESGDEQYF. The CDR3 DNA reads TGTGCCAGCACCGAGTCAGGGGACGAGCAGTACTTC.

The chain links TRBV11-2 to TRBJ2-3; TRBD2 agrees at 14 bases. Per the germline V gene, CDR1 is SGHAT and CDR2 is FQNNGV. Trimming at V came to 4 bases and at J to 2 bases, leaving 5 bases not matched to a gene. The CDR3 covers 17 residues. The CDR3 loop reads CASSSGTSGRDTDTQYF. The CDR3 DNA sequence: TGTGCCAGCAGCTCCGGGACTAGCGGGAGAGACACAGATACGCAGTATTTT.